The 23 T cell receptor beta chains presented below share a single source sample, sequenced in a study of T cells expressing NK-cell markers. For each CDR3 protein, TCRdb gives one entry from its re-call of the 5' RACE reads, without DNA. In total, the table holds fewer than 550,000 distinct CDR3 sequences. Sequenced material: blood T cells: a sorted CD56 or NKG2C T cell subset, CD4+ or CD8+ T cells, or bulk PBMC T cells (not recorded which). The source is a woman between 45 and 65 years old in good health.

The chain joins TRBV15 to TRBJ1-1. Germline V gene lookup returns CDR1 LNHNV and CDR2 YYDKDF (reference sequence). The length of the CDR3 is 13 residues. The CDR3 spells CATSSRSTAEAFF.

The V call is TRBV6-2 or TRBV6-3, the J call TRBJ2-7. Germline loops: CDR1 MNHEY, CDR2 SVGEGT. CDR3 length: 13 amino acids. CDR3 loop: CASSWPPEHEQYF.

The V and J genes are TRBV7-9 and TRBJ1-1; no DNA is available, so the TRBD1 call from TCRdb remains unchecked. This CDR3 is built from 13 residues. Germline V gene sequence: CDR1 SEHNR, CDR2 FQNEAQ (reference sequence). This chain's CDR3 is CASSLGGQAGTFF.

The chain recombines TRBV11-2 with TRBJ2-7; checking the TCRdb D call of TRBD1 is not possible without DNA. Germline assignment: CDR1 SGHAT and CDR2 FQNNGV. CDR3 length: 15 amino acids. The CDR3: CASSLDLTGPYEQYF. The full variable domain, its missing parts supplied by reference TRBV11-2 and TRBJ2-7, is EAGVAQSPRYKIIEKRQSVAFWCNPISGHATLYWYQQILGQGPKLLIQFQNNGVVDDSQLPKDRFSAERLKGVDSTLKIQPAKLEDSAVYLCASSLDLTGPYEQYFGPGTRLTVT.

V gene TRBV20-1 combines with J gene TRBJ1-3; checking the TCRdb D call of TRBD1 is not possible without DNA. The CDR3 spans 14 residues. Germline V CDR1 and CDR2: DFQATT, SNEGSKA (reference sequence). CDR3 in amino acids: CSARPGTSGNTIYF.

The chain joins TRBV7-9 to TRBJ2-3; the D gene TCRdb calls, TRBD2, cannot be checked with no DNA. The CDR3 consists of 14 residues. Germline CDR1 SEHNR, CDR2 FQNEAQ (reference sequence). The CDR3: CASSLDLLTDTQYF. The full variable domain, in which reference TRBV7-9 and TRBJ2-3 provide the parts outside the CDR3, is DTGVSQNPRHKITKRGQNVTFRCDPISEHNRLYWYRQTLGQGPEFLTYFQNEAQLEKSRLLSDRFSAERPKGSFSTLEIQRTEQGDSAMYLCASSLDLLTDTQYFGPGTRLTVL.

This chain links TRBV5-5 with TRBJ1-1. The germline V gene encodes CDR1 SGHKS and CDR2 YYEKEE (reference sequence). CDR3 size: 14 residues. CDR3 protein: CASSALPAVTEAFF.

The chain carries TRBV5-1 and TRBJ2-2; as DNA is missing, the TRBD2 call by TCRdb cannot be tested. The germline V gene encodes CDR1 SGHRS and CDR2 YFSETQ. The CDR3 runs to 15 residues. CDR3 in amino acids: CASSLEGLSSGELFF.

The rearrangement joins TRBV12-3 or TRBV12-4 to TRBJ2-5; with no DNA, the TCRdb D assignment of TRBD1 cannot be verified. The CDR3 sequence is 15 residues long. The CDR3 region is CASSSTSTGVETQYF.

The chain has TRBV20-1 and TRBJ1-4; TCRdb names TRBD1, which stays unverified in the absence of DNA. CDR3 size: 14 residues. Germline-derived CDR1 and CDR2 are DFQATT and SNEGSKA (reference sequence). CDR3 residues: CSARQGQGMRKLFF.

This chain uses TRBV20-1 with TRBJ1-6. The germline V gene encodes CDR1 DFQATT and CDR2 SNEGSKA (reference sequence). The CDR3 spans 17 residues. CDR3: CSALSPGSSSYNSPLHF.

The chain recombines TRBV10-2 with TRBJ2-1; checking the TCRdb D call of TRBD2 is not possible without DNA. Germline CDR1 and CDR2: WSHSY and SAAADI. There are 16 residues in the CDR3. CDR3 protein: CASSGGQREVYNEQFF.

The chain employs TRBV19 and TRBJ2-5. The CDR3 is 12 amino acids. Germline assignment: CDR1 LNHDA and CDR2 SQIVND (reference sequence). The CDR3 sequence is CASSRIQETQYF.

The J gene is TRBJ2-1, the V gene TRBV3-1; TCRdb lists TRBD2, though no DNA is available to test this call. CDR3 length: 14 residues. Germline CDR1 and CDR2: LGHDT and YNNKEL (reference sequence). CDR3 in amino acids: CASSRRLEYNEQFF.

The V call is TRBV3-1, the J call TRBJ2-1. The CDR3 is 15 residues long. CDR1 and CDR2 from the germline V gene are LGHDT and YNNKEL (reference sequence). The CDR3 spells CASSQSATSYNEQFF.

The gene calls are TRBV20-1 and TRBJ2-5; TCRdb returns TRBD2, unconfirmable since there is no DNA. From germline, CDR1 is DFQATT and CDR2 SNEGSKA (reference sequence). There are 17 residues in the CDR3. CDR3 region: CSAPQGPGGFGQETQYF.

The gene calls are TRBV6-5 and TRBJ1-2; the D gene TCRdb calls, TRBD1, cannot be checked with no DNA. The CDR3 has 16 residues. Germline CDR1 reads MNHEY; CDR2 reads SVGAGI. The CDR3 reads CASSYTARDRDYGYTF.

The chain uses TRBV5-1 and TRBJ2-7; TCRdb lists TRBD2, though no DNA is available to test this call. CDR1 is SGHRS and CDR2 is YFSETQ in the germline V gene. The CDR3 spans 15 residues. CDR3 sequence: CASSSSGTSTYEQYF.

The chain recombines TRBV9 with TRBJ1-1. Looked up from germline, CDR1 is SGDLS and CDR2 is YYNGEE. The CDR3 length is 14 residues. CDR3 residues: CASSVGRVSTEAFF.

This chain links TRBV5-1 with TRBJ2-7. The CDR3 is 13 residues long. Germline V gene data show CDR1 as SGHRS and CDR2 as YFSETQ. CDR3 sequence: CASSWGSSFEQYF.

The chain links TRBV6-5 to TRBJ1-1. The CDR3 totals 12 residues. Germline assignment: CDR1 MNHEY and CDR2 SVGAGI. CDR3 sequence: CASREQNTEAFF.

The chain recombines TRBV29-1 with TRBJ2-5; without DNA, the TCRdb call of TRBD1 cannot be checked. Germline CDR1 reads SQVTM; CDR2 reads ANQGSEA. The CDR3 has 12 residues. The chain's CDR3 is CSVGADVETQYF.

The chain is built from TRBV12-3 or TRBV12-4 and TRBJ2-7; TCRdb names TRBD1, which stays unverified in the absence of DNA. This CDR3 comprises 15 residues. The CDR3 protein is CASSRGTANGYEQYF.